The 18 T cell receptor beta chains given below trace back to one sample, sequenced in a study of blood T cell repertoires in COVID-19. TCRdb's copy holds only in-frame clones and misses some; the assay was immunoSEQ multiplex PCR. In the table there are 150,000 to 200,000 clones, approximately 91% of which are singletons. The sample was peripheral blood. The receptor source for this set is a man younger than 35 with COVID-19, enrolled during active disease.

The chain recombines TRBV4-1 with TRBJ2-7; TRBD1 agrees at 7 bases. V shed 4 bases and J 5 bases; nucleotides not matched to a gene: 11. CDR1 is MGHRA, CDR2 YSYEKL, per germline. This CDR3 spans 15 amino acids. CDR3 sequence (DNA): TGCGCCAGCAGCCGTCGGCAGGGGGAACGCCACGAGCAGTACTTC. Translated, it gives CASSRRQGERHEQYF.

The chain couples TRBV7-9 to TRBJ1-1; weak D call: TRBD1 (5 bases). This CDR3 is 14 amino acids long. The V and J ends lost 5 bases and 1 base respectively, with 11 bases between them. Germline V gives CDR1 SEHNR, CDR2 FQNEAQ (reference sequence). CDR3 sequence: CASSMTVSNTEAFF. DNA of the CDR3: TGTGCCAGCAGCATGACAGTATCGAACACTGAAGCTTTCTTT. Full variable domain (outside the CDR3, taken from reference TRBV7-9 and TRBJ1-1): DTGVSQNPRHKITKRGQNVTFRCDPISEHNRLYWYRQTLGQGPEFLTYFQNEAQLEKSRLLSDRFSAERPKGSFSTLEIQRTEQGDSAMYLCASSMTVSNTEAFFGQGTRLTVV.

In this sample, this clone turned up a few times. This chain joins TRBV4-1 and TRBJ2-7; 7 nucleotides align to TRBD2. CDR3 length: 16 residues. J gave up 1 base and V 1 base, and 7 bases lay outside the gene matches. Germline lookup yields CDR1 MGHRA and CDR2 YSYEKL. CDR3 region: CASSQAPERESYEQYF. CDR3 sequence (DNA): TGCGCCAGCAGCCAAGCTCCGGAGCGGGAATCCTACGAGCAGTACTTC.

The genes are TRBV12-3 or TRBV12-4 and TRBJ1-2; D perhaps matches TRBD1 (5 bases). V was pared by 6 bases and J by 8 bases, with 10 bases between. This CDR3 contains 11 residues. The CDR3 protein is CASSRGDGYTF. DNA for the CDR3: TGTGCCAGCAGCCGGGGGGACGGCTACACCTTC.

The chain carries TRBV7-2 and TRBJ2-7; 12 nucleotides agree with TRBD2. Per the germline V gene, CDR1 is SGHTA and CDR2 is FQGNSA. The CDR3 runs to 15 residues. The V and J ends lost 3 bases and 5 bases, in that order; junction bases with no gene match: 5. CDR3 residues: CASSLTSGRIDEQYF. The CDR3 DNA is TGTGCCAGCAGCTTGACTAGCGGGAGAATCGACGAGCAGTACTTC.

This chain's CDR3 is CASSLFWTSTGELFF. The DNA of the CDR3 is TGTGCCAGCAGTTTATTTTGGACTAGCACCGGGGAGCTGTTTTTT. V is TRBV27 and J is TRBJ2-2; 7 bases fit TRBD2. Germline values: CDR1 MNHEY, CDR2 SMNVEV (reference sequence). Trimming took 1 base from V and 4 from J; bases not matched to a gene: 3. The CDR3 is made up of 15 amino acids.

The chain couples TRBV28 to TRBJ1-5; 9 bases agree with TRBD1. Germline V gives CDR1 MDHEN, CDR2 SYDVKM. This CDR3 contains 17 residues. The V and J ends lost 5 bases and 0 bases, in that order; junction bases with no gene match: 8. The CDR3 bases are TGTGCCAGCAGTCTTTGGGGACAGGGACCTAGCAATCAGCCCCAGCATTTT. It translates to CASSLWGQGPSNQPQHF.

The CDR3 coding sequence is TGTGCCAGCAGTCCTAGAGGGACAGGGGGCGGGGAGCTGTTTTTT. Its protein is CASSPRGTGGGELFF. V and J are TRBV7-2 and TRBJ2-2; 11 bases match TRBD1. Trimming removed 6 bases from V and 7 bases from J; junction bases left unmatched: 7. The CDR3 length is 15 residues. Germline-derived CDR1 and CDR2 are SGHTA and FQGNSA.

This clone was seen only once. The chain combines TRBV27 with TRBJ2-1; 9 bases agree with TRBD2. The CDR3 totals 16 residues. Trimming took 2 bases from V and 3 from J; bases not matched to a gene: 5. CDR1 is MNHEY, CDR2 SMNVEV, per germline (reference sequence). Here the CDR3 DNA reads TGTGCCAGCAGTTTAGTGAGCGGGAGGCACTACAATGAGCAGTTCTTC. Translation: CASSLVSGRHYNEQFF.

The chain couples TRBV29-1 to TRBJ1-1; D is uncertain. The CDR3 runs 11 residues. Trimming took 5 bases from V and 5 from J, leaving 9 bases between them. Germline V lookup: CDR1 SQVTM, CDR2 ANQGSEA. CDR3 in DNA: TGCAGCGTTCGAGGGAATACTGAAGCTTTCTTT. This sequence encodes CSVRGNTEAFF.

CDR3 sequence reads: CASSRRTGDYEQYF. The DNA for the CDR3 is TGCGCCAGCAGCCGAAGGACAGGGGACTACGAGCAGTACTTC. The chain employs TRBV4-1 and TRBJ2-7, with TRBD1 matching over 9 bases. The CDR3 spans 14 residues. The germline CDR1 and CDR2 sequences are MGHRA and YSYEKL. J gave up 3 bases and V 4 bases, and 4 bases lay outside the gene matches.

This sequence joins TRBV7-2 and TRBJ2-4, with 8 nucleotides matching TRBD1. The length of the CDR3 is 15 residues. Germline loops: CDR1 SGHTA, CDR2 FQGNSA. The ends lost 8 bases at V and 0 bases at J; junction bases unmatched: 6. CDR3 residues: CASGQGAIAKNIQYF. CDR3 bases: TGTGCCAGCGGACAGGGAGCAATAGCCAAAAACATTCAGTACTTC.

Worth noting for this clone: One end of the junction is discordant with germline, which a read error may explain. The DNA of the CDR3 is TGCGCCAGCAGTCCGTCCCCTAAGGGGAATGAAAAACTGCTTTTT. It yields the protein CASSPSPKGNEKLLF. The chain combines TRBV23-1 with TRBJ1-4, with D possibly matching TRBD1 (5 bases). TRBV23-1 counts as an open reading frame of uncertain function. The CDR3 is 15 amino acids.

The genes are TRBV7-6 and TRBJ1-4; D unclear. Per germline, CDR1 SGHVS and CDR2 FNYEAQ. The ends were cut back, 5 bases at V and 0 bases at J, with 13 bases in the middle. This CDR3 contains 16 residues. For the CDR3, the DNA is TGTGCCAGCAGCCCCGAGGGCTTTCCAACTAATGAAAAACTGTTTTTT. As protein: CASSPEGFPTNEKLFF. Full variable domain (rest looked up from reference TRBV7-6 and TRBJ1-4): GAGVSQSPRYKVTKRGQDVALRCDPISGHVSLYWYRQALGQGPEFLTYFNYEAQQDKSGLPNDRFSAERPEGSISTLTIQRTEQRDSAMYRCASSPEGFPTNEKLFFGSGTQLSVL.

The chain recombines TRBV6-2 or TRBV6-3 with TRBJ2-3, with 10 bases identical to TRBD2. V gave up 0 bases and J gave up 2 bases; unmatched junction bases: 8. This CDR3 has 18 residues. Germline V lookup: CDR1 MNHEY, CDR2 SVGEGT. The CDR3: CASSYSALAGASTDTQYF. CDR3 nucleotide sequence: TGTGCCAGCAGTTACTCGGCCCTAGCGGGAGCATCCACAGATACGCAGTATTTT.

CDR3 sequence reads: CASSPRGVSGNTIYF. The CDR3 nucleotides read TGTGCCAGCAGCCCGCGGGGGGTCTCTGGAAACACCATATATTTT. V is TRBV13 and J is TRBJ1-3; weak D call: TRBD1 (5 bases). This CDR3 contains 15 residues. Germline CDR1 is PRHDT and CDR2 is FYEKMQ (reference sequence). Trimming stripped 5 bases from V and 0 bases from J, with 11 bases between.

J is TRBJ2-1 and V is TRBV12-5; 15 bases agree with TRBD2. The CDR3 totals 15 residues. The V gene end was trimmed by 4 bases and the J gene end by 7 bases; junction bases not matched to a gene: 2. The germline gives CDR1 LGHNT, CDR2 FRNRAP. The CDR3 region is CASGYGTSGRNEQFF. The CDR3 region has the DNA TGTGCTAGTGGTTACGGGACTAGCGGGAGGAATGAGCAGTTCTTC.

This rearrangement joins TRBV7-2 to TRBJ2-7; tentative D call: TRBD2 (6 bases). V was trimmed by 6 bases and J by 3 bases, leaving 15 bases between them. The germline gives CDR1 SGHTA, CDR2 FQGNSA. The CDR3 totals 14 residues. The CDR3 DNA sequence: TGTGCCAGCAGAGGAGGGCTCTTTAGCTACGAGCAGTACTTC. This translates into CASRGGLFSYEQYF.